This TCR beta chain emerged from a study of shared clonotypes between healthy human individuals. Study-level findings and limits: An effect of sequencing depth on clonotype sharing among donors was expected.

Only in-frame clones appear in the TCRdb table, and some are missing; sequencing was by immunoSEQ multiplex PCR. The data show 600,000 to 750,000 clones, with roughly 87% seen just once and more than 30% held by the top ten. This clone was seen repeatedly, ten times or more. The antigen remains unidentified. Germline CDR1 and CDR2: MNHEY and SVGAGI. This CDR3 contains 15 residues. Trimming left V 2 bases short and J 4 bases short, with 11 bases between. Sequencing used memory CD8+ T cells from PBMCs. Subset indicated: CD45RO+ cells pooled with CCR7-negative TemRA cells. This chain links TRBV6-5 with TRBJ2-2; D possibly corresponds to TRBD2 (5 bases). The clonotype originates from a man younger than 35 in good health. Some clones in this sample may be carry-over from other donors' samples. CDR3 sequence (DNA): TGTGCCAGCAGTTACCTTGCGGCGGGCACCGGGGAGCTGTTTTTT. Its translation is CASSYLAAGTGELFF.